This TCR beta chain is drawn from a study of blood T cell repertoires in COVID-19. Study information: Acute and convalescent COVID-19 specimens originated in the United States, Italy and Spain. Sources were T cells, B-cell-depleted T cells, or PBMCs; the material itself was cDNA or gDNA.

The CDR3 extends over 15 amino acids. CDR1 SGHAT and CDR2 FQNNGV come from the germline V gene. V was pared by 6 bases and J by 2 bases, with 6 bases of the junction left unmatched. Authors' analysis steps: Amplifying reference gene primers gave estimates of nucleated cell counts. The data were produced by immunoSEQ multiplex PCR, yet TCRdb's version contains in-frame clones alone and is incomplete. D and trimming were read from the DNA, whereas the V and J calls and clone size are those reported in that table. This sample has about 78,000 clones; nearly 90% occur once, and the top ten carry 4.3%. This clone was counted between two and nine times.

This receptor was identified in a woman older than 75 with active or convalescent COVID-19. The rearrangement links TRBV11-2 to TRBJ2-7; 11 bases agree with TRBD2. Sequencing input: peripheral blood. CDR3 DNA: TGTGCCAGCAGACTACTAGCGGGAGCCCCCTACGAGCAGTACTTC. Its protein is CASRLLAGAPYEQYF.